This T cell receptor beta chain was retrieved from a study of blood T cells in healthy people across ages. Study-wide points: With age, beta diversity per million T cells declined roughly linearly, significantly by around 43.

A remark on this clonotype: Its antigen is unidentified.

Each donor gave approximately 9.7 milliliters of peripheral blood. A second PCR of roughly 7 to 11 cycles used a sample-barcoded 5' primer and a J-beta primer mix. TCRdb passed the 5' RACE reads through MiXCR, listing each CDR3 protein once. Here the sample spans approximately 730,000 distinct CDR3 sequences, roughly 53% being singletons. Germline V gene sequence: CDR1 SGHRS, CDR2 YFSETQ. CDR3 length: 15 amino acids. V lost 4 bases to trimming and J lost 5 bases; unmatched junction nucleotides: 9. The sample taken for sequencing was blood. The TCR sequence derives from a man older than 75 in good health. The chain links TRBV5-1 to TRBJ2-7; 10 bases fit TRBD2. CDR3 loop: CASSRLAGVVNEQYF. The CDR3 coding sequence is TGCGCCAGCAGCAGGCTAGCGGGAGTAGTCAACGAGCAGTACTTC.